This is a list of T cell receptor beta chains from one sample in a study of T cell responses to AZD1222 COVID-19 vaccine. Profiled with immunoSEQ multiplex PCR; TCRdb holds only in-frame clones, not every one. The sample has 130,000 to 150,000 clones; roughly 92% are singletons. The sample was peripheral blood, taken on day 0 of AZD1222 vaccination. The receptors originated from an adult in good health. CDR3s include the opening cysteine and the closing phenylalanine or tryptophan. Fields, in order: clone size, V gene, J gene, D gene, CDR3 protein, CDR3 DNA. The D gene is left open where the match is weak. Size is omitted from some rows. Given values are once, few, many or a class for expanded clones.

abundance: NA
v_gene: TRBV5-4
j_gene: TRBJ1-2
d_gene: NA
CDR3aa: CASSLNGNYGYTF
CDR3nt: TGTGCCAGCAGCTTGAACGGGAACTATGGCTACACCTTC

abundance: NA
v_gene: TRBV4-1
j_gene: TRBJ1-2
d_gene: NA
CDR3aa: CASSQGSGWGEPFYGYTF
CDR3nt: TGCGCCAGCAGCCAAGGTTCTGGTTGGGGAGAACCGTTTTATGGCTACACCTTC

abundance: NA
v_gene: TRBV7-2
j_gene: TRBJ1-5
d_gene: TRBD1
CDR3aa: CASSLHRGGEPQHF
CDR3nt: TGTGCCAGCAGCCTACACAGGGGCGGGGAGCCCCAGCATTTT

abundance: NA
v_gene: TRBV7-2
j_gene: TRBJ1-3
d_gene: NA
CDR3aa: CASSLNQGSSGNTIYF
CDR3nt: TGTGCCAGCAGCCTGAATCAGGGGAGCTCTGGAAACACCATATATTTT

abundance: NA
v_gene: TRBV5-5
j_gene: TRBJ2-2
d_gene: NA
CDR3aa: CASSSRGRELFF
CDR3nt: TGTGCCAGCAGCTCCAGGGGCCGGGAGCTGTTTTTT

abundance: NA
v_gene: TRBV19
j_gene: TRBJ1-1
d_gene: NA
CDR3aa: CASSSGFTEAFF
CDR3nt: TGTGCCAGTAGTTCAGGGTTTACTGAAGCTTTCTTT

abundance: NA
v_gene: TRBV10-2
j_gene: TRBJ2-7
d_gene: NA
CDR3aa: CASRTASYEQYF
CDR3nt: TGCGCCAGCAGGACAGCCTCCTACGAGCAGTACTTC

abundance: NA
v_gene: TRBV5-1
j_gene: TRBJ2-3
d_gene: TRBD2
CDR3aa: CASSLKRLATTDTQYF
CDR3nt: TGCGCCAGCAGCTTAAAGAGACTAGCGACCACAGATACGCAGTATTTT

abundance: once
v_gene: TRBV5-5
j_gene: TRBJ2-1
d_gene: NA
CDR3aa: CASSLYEPDRDQQFF
CDR3nt: TGTGCCAGCAGCCTATACGAACCTGACCGGGACCAGCAGTTCTTC

abundance: NA
v_gene: TRBV2
j_gene: TRBJ1-2
d_gene: NA
CDR3aa: CASSPEGNYGYTF
CDR3nt: TGTGCCAGCAGTCCCGAAGGGAACTATGGCTACACCTTC

abundance: NA
v_gene: TRBV19
j_gene: TRBJ1-6
d_gene: NA
CDR3aa: CASSPAGGATGNSPLHF
CDR3nt: TGTGCCAGTAGTCCCGCCGGGGGGGCGACGGGGAATTCACCCCTCCACTTT

abundance: NA
v_gene: TRBV27
j_gene: TRBJ2-1
d_gene: TRBD2
CDR3aa: CASSLGLAGLYNEQFF
CDR3nt: TGTGCCAGCAGTTTAGGCCTAGCGGGACTCTACAATGAGCAGTTCTTC

abundance: NA
v_gene: TRBV7-9
j_gene: TRBJ2-2
d_gene: NA
CDR3aa: CASSPMIRTGELFF
CDR3nt: TGTGCCAGCAGCCCCATGATACGCACCGGGGAGCTGTTTTTT

abundance: NA
v_gene: TRBV2
j_gene: TRBJ2-7
d_gene: TRBD1
CDR3aa: CASSERRGHSYEQYF
CDR3nt: TGTGCCAGCAGTGAACGCAGGGGGCACTCCTACGAGCAGTACTTC

abundance: NA
v_gene: TRBV5-1
j_gene: TRBJ2-3
d_gene: NA
CDR3aa: CASSFADSTDTQYF
CDR3nt: TGCGCCAGCAGCTTCGCGGATAGCACAGATACGCAGTATTTT

abundance: NA
v_gene: TRBV4-1
j_gene: TRBJ2-2
d_gene: TRBD2
CDR3aa: CASSQLRLAGAGDTGELFF
CDR3nt: TGCGCCAGCAGCCAACTCCGACTAGCGGGAGCCGGGGACACCGGGGAGCTGTTTTTT

abundance: few
v_gene: TRBV19
j_gene: TRBJ2-1
d_gene: TRBD2
CDR3aa: CASSALTSEAYNEQFF
CDR3nt: TGTGCCAGTAGTGCCTTGACTAGCGAGGCCTACAATGAGCAGTTCTTC

abundance: NA
v_gene: TRBV6-5
j_gene: TRBJ2-3
d_gene: TRBD1
CDR3aa: CASSWRQGTDTQYF
CDR3nt: TGTGCCAGCAGTTGGAGACAGGGAACAGATACGCAGTATTTT

abundance: NA
v_gene: TRBV6-5
j_gene: TRBJ2-5
d_gene: NA
CDR3aa: CASSPFNRVGETQYF
CDR3nt: TGTGCCAGCAGTCCCTTCAACAGGGTAGGGGAGACCCAGTACTTC

abundance: NA
v_gene: TRBV18
j_gene: TRBJ1-2
d_gene: NA
CDR3aa: CASSAQGTYGYTF
CDR3nt: TGTGCCAGCTCAGCCCAGGGAACCTATGGCTACACCTTC

abundance: NA
v_gene: TRBV7-2
j_gene: TRBJ1-1
d_gene: TRBD1
CDR3aa: CASSERQGNTEAFF
CDR3nt: TGTGCCAGCAGCGAAAGACAGGGAAACACTGAAGCTTTCTTT

abundance: NA
v_gene: TRBV4-1
j_gene: TRBJ1-4
d_gene: NA
CDR3aa: CASSQAVNPAEKLFF
CDR3nt: TGCGCCAGCAGCCAAGCGGTGAACCCTGCGGAAAAACTGTTTTTT

abundance: NA
v_gene: TRBV7-9
j_gene: TRBJ2-1
d_gene: NA
CDR3aa: CASSLVLAFGGNEQFF
CDR3nt: TGTGCCAGCAGCTTAGTCTTGGCTTTCGGGGGCAATGAGCAGTTCTTC

abundance: NA
v_gene: TRBV5-5
j_gene: TRBJ2-3
d_gene: NA
CDR3aa: CASSIHITDTQYF
CDR3nt: TGTGCCAGCAGTATACACATCACAGATACGCAGTATTTT

abundance: once
v_gene: TRBV19
j_gene: TRBJ2-7
d_gene: TRBD1
CDR3aa: CASSTLTGKPYEQYF
CDR3nt: TGTGCCAGTAGTACTCTGACAGGGAAACCCTACGAGCAGTACTTC

abundance: NA
v_gene: TRBV9
j_gene: TRBJ2-5
d_gene: TRBD2
CDR3aa: CASSRASGSQQETQYF
CDR3nt: TGTGCCAGCAGCCGGGCTAGCGGGAGCCAACAAGAGACCCAGTACTTC

abundance: NA
v_gene: TRBV9
j_gene: TRBJ2-1
d_gene: NA
CDR3aa: CASSPAGSFDRDNEQFF
CDR3nt: TGTGCCAGCAGCCCAGCCGGGAGCTTCGATCGGGACAATGAGCAGTTCTTC

abundance: once
v_gene: TRBV2
j_gene: TRBJ2-1
d_gene: NA
CDR3aa: CASSPSPNEQFF
CDR3nt: TGTGCCAGCAGTCCCTCTCCGAATGAGCAGTTCTTC

abundance: few
v_gene: TRBV6-5
j_gene: TRBJ2-7
d_gene: NA
CDR3aa: CASSPGGWGAYEQYF
CDR3nt: TGTGCCAGCAGCCCCGGGGGCTGGGGGGCCTACGAGCAGTACTTC

abundance: NA
v_gene: TRBV12-3/TRBV12-4
j_gene: TRBJ2-1
d_gene: NA
CDR3aa: CASSLTIYNEQFF
CDR3nt: TGTGCCAGCAGTTTAACTATCTACAATGAGCAGTTCTTC

abundance: NA
v_gene: TRBV30
j_gene: TRBJ2-7
d_gene: TRBD2
CDR3aa: CAWSAGLAVSYEQYF
CDR3nt: TGTGCCTGGAGTGCGGGACTAGCGGTCTCCTACGAGCAGTACTTC

abundance: once
v_gene: TRBV27
j_gene: TRBJ1-1
d_gene: NA
CDR3aa: CASSLNPLNTEAFF
CDR3nt: TGTGCCAGCAGTTTAAATCCCCTGAACACTGAAGCTTTCTTT

abundance: NA
v_gene: TRBV7-9
j_gene: TRBJ2-1
d_gene: NA
CDR3aa: CASSLPGSSYNEQFF
CDR3nt: TGTGCCAGCAGCCTCCCCGGGAGCTCCTACAATGAGCAGTTCTTC